One sample yielded the 2 T cell receptor beta chains listed below, sequenced in a study of beta chain features in type 1 diabetes. Notes on the study in general: Researchers report that Type 1 diabetes patients had moderately but significantly shorter TCRB CDR3s across all four CD4+ subsets.

Which antigens these TCRs recognize remains unknown. The entirety of the isolated RNA underwent reverse transcription, so expressed TCRB transcripts were sequenced. TCRdb's table, derived via immunoSEQ multiplex PCR, lists solely in-frame clones and lacks some. The sample holds roughly 350,000 clones, over 9% seen once. Sequencing used central memory CD4+ T cells from blood. The receptor set was obtained from a man aged 25-45 years with type 1 diabetes.

J is TRBJ2-1 and V is TRBV11-3, with D tentatively TRBD1 (6 bases). Trimming took off 1 base at V and 7 bases at J, with 14 bases between the two ends. The CDR3 sequence is 15 residues long. Germline V lookup: CDR1 SGHNT, CDR2 YENEEA. The CDR3 reads CASSLGGTSRNEQFF. The CDR3 bases are TGTGCCAGCAGCTTAGGGGGGACATCCCGTAATGAGCAGTTCTTC.

In its sample, this clone was seen a few times. This chain joins TRBV10-3 and TRBJ2-7; 12 positions match TRBD2. The CDR3 contains 15 residues. Trimming removed 10 bases from V and 1 base from J; junction bases left unmatched: 8. The V gene's germline CDR1 is ENHRY and CDR2 SYGVKD. CDR3 nucleotides: TGTGCCACCGGACAGGGACTAGCGGGTTCCTACGAGCAGTACTTC. Amino acid sequence: CATGQGLAGSYEQYF.